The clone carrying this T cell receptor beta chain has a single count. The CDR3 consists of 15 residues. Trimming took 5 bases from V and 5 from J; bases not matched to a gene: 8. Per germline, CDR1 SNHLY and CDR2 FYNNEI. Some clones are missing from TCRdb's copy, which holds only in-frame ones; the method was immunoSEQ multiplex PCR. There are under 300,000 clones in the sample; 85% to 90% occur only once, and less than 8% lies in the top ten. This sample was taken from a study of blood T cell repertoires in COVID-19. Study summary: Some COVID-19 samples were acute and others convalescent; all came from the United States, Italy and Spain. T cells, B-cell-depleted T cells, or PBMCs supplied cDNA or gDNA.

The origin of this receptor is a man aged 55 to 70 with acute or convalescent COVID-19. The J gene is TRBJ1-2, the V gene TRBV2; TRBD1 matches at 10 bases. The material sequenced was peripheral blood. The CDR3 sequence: CASSQGQGEMYGYTF. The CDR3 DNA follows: TGTGCCAGCAGTCAAGGACAGGGGGAAATGTATGGCTACACCTTC.